The 7 T cell receptor beta chains given below trace back to one sample, sequenced in a study of T-cell memory formation after mild COVID-19. A single record per CDR3 protein comes from TCRdb applying MiXCR to the 5' RACE reads. The sample contains fewer than 150,000 distinct CDR3 sequences, around 15% of which appear only once. The material sequenced was PBMCs or a T cell subset sorted from them (not recorded which). The receptors derive from an adult woman who had mild COVID-19 (a few samples of this study predate the infection). Cell type and time point are not known.

Only a few counts were recorded for this clonotype. The CDR3 region is CSARHRTPPYEQYF. CDR3 in DNA: TGCAGTGCTAGACACCGAACCCCACCCTACGAGCAGTACTTC. The chain combines TRBV20-1 with TRBJ2-7; no reliable D call. Trimming shortened V by 2 bases and J by 2 bases, and 13 bases separated the two germline ends. Germline CDR1 reads DFQATT; CDR2 reads SNEGSKA (reference sequence). The CDR3 length is 14 residues.

The V and J genes are TRBV4-2 and TRBJ2-2; 9 nucleotides agree with TRBD2. The V gene's germline CDR1 is LGHNA and CDR2 YNFKEQ. This CDR3 spans 16 amino acids. Losses at the gene ends were 1 base for V and 5 bases for J; bases not matched to a gene: 5. CDR3 amino acids: CASSQGWTSATGELFF. The CDR3, as DNA: TGTGCCAGCAGCCAAGGGTGGACTAGCGCGACCGGGGAGCTGTTTTTT.

J is TRBJ2-1 and V is TRBV7-6, with a weak D call TRBD2 (5 bases). This CDR3 is 14 amino acids long. The germline V gene encodes CDR1 SGHVS and CDR2 FNYEAQ. V lost 8 bases, J lost 6 bases, and 17 bases lay in between. Here the CDR3 DNA reads TGTGCCAGCGGGAGTTTTGGGTTAATCAATGAGCAGTTCTTC. Its translation: CASGSFGLINEQFF.

The chain uses TRBV12-5 and TRBJ2-1; D remains unclear. This CDR3 region has 13 residues. Germline-derived CDR1 and CDR2 are LGHNT and FRNRAP. V was shortened by 6 bases and J by 0 bases, with 6 bases between the two germline ends. This chain's CDR3 is CASGEHSYNEQFF. The CDR3 bases are TGTGCTAGTGGGGAACACTCCTACAATGAGCAGTTCTTC.

This clonotype has a handful of counts. The chain combines TRBV6-5 with TRBJ1-1; D not resolved. Per germline, CDR1 MNHEY and CDR2 SVGAGI. V was clipped by 5 bases and J by 0 bases, with 16 bases between them. The length of the CDR3 is 16 residues. The CDR3 DNA is TGTGCCAGCAGTGCCCTCTCGGGCCTCATGAACACTGAAGCTTTCTTT. Amino acid sequence: CASSALSGLMNTEAFF.

The rearrangement links TRBV10-2 to TRBJ2-7; 7 bases map to TRBD2. The CDR3 covers 14 residues. Germline trimming cut 7 bases from V and 5 bases from J; bases unmatched to any gene: 11. Germline CDR1 is WSHSY and CDR2 is SAAADI. CDR3 nucleotide sequence: TGCGCCAGCAAAGGGGCGGGAGAAGGTAACGAGCAGTACTTC. Protein product: CASKGAGEGNEQYF.

The CDR3, as DNA: TGTGCCAGCAGCGTATATGTGGGCGGGGGCGAGAGAAAAGCTTTCTTT. It is translated as CASSVYVGGGERKAFF. This sequence joins TRBV9 and TRBJ1-1; D is perhaps TRBD1 (6 bases). The CDR3 length is 16 residues. V was shortened by 1 base and J by 9 bases, with 22 bases between the two germline ends. Germline-derived CDR1 and CDR2 are SGDLS and YYNGEE.